The T cell receptor (beta chain) described here comes from a study of human T cells and chemical hapten exposure. Study outcomes and limitations: Expanded TCRs showed more large CDR3 clusters than pre-sensitization or healthy control sets.

Time point specified: patch test 2, 6 weeks after DPC sensitization. Treatment given: therapeutic diphenylcyclopropenone sensitization with weekly scalp DPC. Blood draws preceded each patch test application. The library tagged each cDNA molecule with unique molecular identifiers. As originally analysed: Counts of TCRs in each sample centred on a median of around 96,000 and extended from around 24,000 to 710,000. TCRdb reprocessed the RACE reads via MiXCR and lists one record per CDR3 protein. The V and J calls reflect TCRdb's pipeline rather than the authors' work. The sample contains around 130,000 distinct CDR3 sequences, around 11% of which appear only once. This clonotype was seen ten or more times. The antigen is not known. The source material was whole blood, sampled in connection with sensitization to the hapten diphenylcyclopropenone (DPC). The clonotype originates from a woman in her forties or fifties with alopecia areata. Some clones in this sample may be carry-over from other donors' samples.

DNA for the CDR3: TGTGCCACCAGTGTGGGGACAGGGGGCTCCTACAATGAGCAGTTCTTC. Translation gives CATSVGTGGSYNEQFF. The V and J genes are TRBV24-1 and TRBJ2-1; TRBD1 aligns across 11 bases. CDR1 and CDR2 from the germline V gene are KGHDR and SFDVKD. V dropped 5 bases and J dropped 0; count of bases not matched to a gene: 2. The CDR3 runs to 16 residues.